Following are 30 T cell receptor beta chains from one sample sequenced in a study of Ad26.COV2.S vaccination and SARS-CoV-2 variants. Clones were sequenced by immunoSEQ multiplex PCR, and TCRdb holds only the in-frame ones, with some missing. The data show more than 300,000 clones, roughly 84% seen once. The treatment: 15 to 20 received Ad26.COV2.S at low or high dose, single or two shots; five or six received placebo; per-sample allocation not given. Sampling was performed 63 days after the first vaccine or placebo injection. The source was peripheral blood, collected in a trial of Ad26.COV2.S vaccine versus placebo. The receptors shown here come from a person aged 18-65 years who received the Ad26.COV2.S COVID-19 vaccine or a placebo.

The J gene is TRBJ1-1, the V gene TRBV6-6, with TRBD1 as a possible D gene (5 bases). Per germline, CDR1 MNHNY and CDR2 SVGAGI (reference sequence). This CDR3 region has 13 residues. V dropped 7 bases and J dropped 10 bases, with 19 bases sitting between them. CDR3 sequence (DNA): TGTGCCAGCACCGTCGATGGGGCACTGGGAGCTTTCTTT. Encoded protein: CASTVDGALGAFF.

The chain joins TRBV18 to TRBJ1-4, with D maybe TRBD1 (6 bases). Trimming cost V 4 bases and J 5 bases, with 14 bases left between them. The CDR3 has 15 residues. CDR1 is KGHSH, CDR2 LQKENI, per germline. The CDR3 DNA reads as TGTGCCAGCTCACTCCTGGACAGATTCAATGAAAAACTGTTTTTT. This codes for CASSLLDRFNEKLFF.

The chain combines TRBV7-2 with TRBJ2-1; D uncertain. This CDR3 has 13 amino acids. Germline V gives CDR1 SGHTA, CDR2 FQGNSA. The ends were cut back, 5 bases at V and 5 bases at J, with 10 bases in the middle. The CDR3 DNA sequence: TGTGCCAGCAGCCCCAGTTATGACAATGAGCAGTTCTTC. It codes for CASSPSYDNEQFF.

This clone was counted once. The chain has TRBV4-2 and TRBJ1-1; D is perhaps TRBD1 (6 bases). CDR1 LGHNA and CDR2 YNFKEQ come from the germline V gene. The CDR3 sequence is 15 residues long. V lost 0 bases and J 4 bases, leaving 12 bases between the germline ends. The CDR3 nucleotides read TGTGCCAGCAGCCAAGAGAACAGGGTAAGCACTGAAGCTTTCTTT. It specifies CASSQENRVSTEAFF.

The chain links TRBV2 to TRBJ1-5; 8 bases map to TRBD1. Trimming cost V 3 bases and J 2 bases; bases outside gene matches: 3. The CDR3 has 15 amino acids. Germline V CDR1 and CDR2: SNHLY, FYNNEI. The CDR3 spells CASSDQGAGNQPQHF. In DNA, the CDR3 is TGTGCCAGCAGTGATCAGGGGGCTGGCAATCAGCCCCAGCATTTT.

This rearrangement joins TRBV9 to TRBJ2-3; D is tentatively TRBD1 or TRBD2 (5 bases each). Trimming took off 2 bases at V and 1 base at J, with 11 bases between the two ends. The CDR3 contains 15 residues. Germline CDR1 and CDR2: SGDLS and YYNGEE. DNA of the CDR3: TGTGCCAGCAGCGTGAAGGGGAGAGGCACAGATACGCAGTATTTT. This sequence encodes CASSVKGRGTDTQYF.

This clone was counted once. The rearrangement joins TRBV19 to TRBJ1-4; 8 nucleotides agree with TRBD1. V dropped 10 bases and J dropped 0; count of bases not matched to a gene: 22. The length of the CDR3 is 20 residues. Germline V gene sequence: CDR1 LNHDA, CDR2 SQIVND (reference sequence). The CDR3 sequence is CATSGYWGATGVATNEKLFF. The CDR3 DNA reads TGTGCCACCTCCGGATACTGGGGGGCGACAGGGGTCGCAACTAATGAAAAACTGTTTTTT.

V and J are TRBV6-5 and TRBJ1-1, with D unclear. Germline values: CDR1 MNHEY, CDR2 SVGAGI. The CDR3 sequence is 13 residues long. Deletions cut 5 bases from V and 1 base from J, with 8 bases between. CDR3 sequence: CASSTLENTEAFF. The CDR3, as DNA: TGTGCCAGCAGTACTTTAGAGAACACTGAAGCTTTCTTT.

This sequence joins TRBV6-1 and TRBJ1-2; D unclear. Deletions cut 0 bases from V and 7 bases from J, with 9 bases between. CDR1 and CDR2 (germline): MNHNS, SASEGT. The CDR3 is 13 amino acids. In nucleotides, the CDR3 is TGTGCCAGCAGTGAAGCGAAGAAGGGTGGCTACACCTTC. This translates into CASSEAKKGGYTF.

CDR3 DNA: TGTGCCAGCAGCGCAGGGGGCATGGGCTATGGCTACACCTTC. Protein sequence: CASSAGGMGYGYTF. This chain connects TRBV9 to TRBJ1-2, with 8 bases that match TRBD1. Germline V gene lookup returns CDR1 SGDLS and CDR2 YYNGEE. J was trimmed by 4 bases and V by 3 bases; bases with no gene match: 5. The CDR3 is made up of 14 amino acids. Filled out from reference TRBV9 and TRBJ1-2, the complete variable domain reads DSGVTQTPKHLITATGQRVTLRCSPRSGDLSVYWYQQSLDQGLQFLIQYYNGEERAKGNILERFSAQQFPDLHSELNLSSLELGDSALYFCASSAGGMGYGYTFGSGTRLTVV.

This clone appeared once. The J gene is TRBJ2-5, the V gene TRBV6-6; D may correspond to TRBD1 or TRBD2 (5 bases each). Germline-derived CDR1 and CDR2 are MNHNY and SVGAGI (reference sequence). Trimming shortened V by 7 bases and J by 1 base, and 16 bases separated the two germline ends. The CDR3 is made up of 15 amino acids. DNA of the CDR3: TGTGCCAGCACACAACAGAAGGGGACCCAAGAGACCCAGTACTTC. Translating gives CASTQQKGTQETQYF.

The rearrangement uses TRBV24-1 and TRBJ2-5, with D tentatively TRBD2 (6 bases). The germline V gene has CDR1 KGHDR and CDR2 SFDVKD. V gave up 3 bases and J gave up 6 bases, with 13 bases separating them. The CDR3 runs 14 residues. In DNA form, the CDR3 reads TGTGCCACCAGTGATAGTCGTGGGGGGAAGACCCAGTACTTC. Protein: CATSDSRGGKTQYF.

This clone was detected once. This rearrangement joins TRBV5-1 to TRBJ1-6; tentative D call: TRBD1 (5 bases). The CDR3 is 15 amino acids. Germline CDR1 and CDR2: SGHRS and YFSETQ. Deletions cut 0 bases from V and 6 bases from J, with 10 bases between. CDR3 amino acids: CASSLEVGVNSPLHF. In DNA form, the CDR3 reads TGCGCCAGCAGCTTGGAAGTAGGGGTTAATTCACCCCTCCACTTT.

The J gene is TRBJ2-3, the V gene TRBV19; 9 bases are shared with TRBD2. The CDR3 totals 14 residues. After removal of 5 bases from V and 4 bases from J, the junction contained 4 bases not matched to a gene. Germline CDR1 and CDR2: LNHDA and SQIVND (reference sequence). Here the CDR3 reads CASSYSGGADTQYF. The CDR3 DNA reads TGTGCCAGTAGTTATAGCGGGGGAGCAGATACGCAGTATTTT.

In the case of this clone: Other DNA sequences in the same sample also yield this CDR3. CDR3 nucleotides: TGTGCCAGTAGTATAACAGGGAGCAATCAGCCCCAGCATTTT. It encodes CASSITGSNQPQHF. The chain carries TRBV19 and TRBJ1-5; D is possibly TRBD1 (6 bases). CDR1 is LNHDA and CDR2 is SQIVND in the germline V gene (reference sequence). V gave up 2 bases and J gave up 1 base, with 6 bases separating them. The CDR3 is 14 residues long.

This clone was seen only a few times. The chain couples TRBV19 to TRBJ1-3, with TRBD1 matching 9 bases. The CDR3 is 15 residues long. V lost 7 bases to trimming and J lost 2 bases; unmatched junction nucleotides: 6. Germline V gene data show CDR1 as LNHDA and CDR2 as SQIVND (reference sequence). The CDR3 coding sequence is TGTGCCAGTATGGGACAGGGAATGGCTGGAAACACCATATATTTT. Amino acids: CASMGQGMAGNTIYF.

The chain employs TRBV15 and TRBJ2-4; D is perhaps TRBD2 (5 bases). CDR1 is LNHNV and CDR2 is YYDKDF in the germline V gene (reference sequence). The ends were cut back, 1 base at V and 4 bases at J, with 8 bases in the middle. This CDR3 is 14 amino acids long. The CDR3 loop is CATSRGGQKNIQYF. DNA of the CDR3: TGTGCCACCAGCAGAGGCGGGCAGAAAAACATTCAGTACTTC.

V and J are TRBV7-9 and TRBJ2-7; TRBD1 might be the D (6 bases). Germline V gene lookup returns CDR1 SEHNR and CDR2 FQNEAQ (reference sequence). The CDR3 covers 12 residues. V lost 5 bases, J lost 5 bases, and 10 bases lay in between. CDR3 protein: CASSPTGNEQYF. The CDR3 DNA reads as TGTGCCAGCAGCCCAACAGGGAACGAGCAGTACTTC. Supplemented by reference TRBV7-9 and TRBJ2-7, the full variable domain reads DTGVSQNPRHKITKRGQNVTFRCDPISEHNRLYWYRQTLGQGPEFLTYFQNEAQLEKSRLLSDRFSAERPKGSFSTLEIQRTEQGDSAMYLCASSPTGNEQYFGPGTRLTVT.

This sequence joins TRBV21-1 and TRBJ1-2. TRBV21-1 represents a pseudogene. The CDR3 runs to 16 residues. The CDR3 DNA reads as TGTGCCAGCAGCAAAGAAGGCAGCCTCAGTGGCTATGGCTACACCTTC. Translating gives CASSKEGSLSGYGYTF.

The gene calls are TRBV6-2 or TRBV6-3 and TRBJ1-2, with 7 bases fitting TRBD1. J gave up 3 bases and V 2 bases, and 6 bases lay outside the gene matches. The CDR3 runs 15 residues. CDR1 is MNHEY and CDR2 is SVGEGT in the germline V gene. CDR3 DNA: TGTGCCAGCAGTTACCGGGACAGCGTTTACTATGGCTACACCTTC. Residues: CASSYRDSVYYGYTF.

The chain links TRBV5-1 to TRBJ1-3; the D is unclear. The CDR3 is 15 residues long. The V gene lost 0 bases and the J gene lost 0 bases, with 7 bases spanning the gap. The V gene's germline CDR1 is SGHRS and CDR2 YFSETQ. CDR3 DNA sequence: TGCGCCAGCAGCTTGGAGGCGAACTCTGGAAACACCATATATTTT. This gives the protein CASSLEANSGNTIYF. The variable domain in full, completed from reference TRBV5-1 and TRBJ1-3, reads KAGVTQTPRYLIKTRGQQVTLSCSPISGHRSVSWYQQTPGQGLQFLFEYFSETQRNKGNFPGRFSGRQFSNSRSEMNVSTLELGDSALYLCASSLEANSGNTIYFGEGSWLTVV.

This rearrangement joins TRBV5-4 to TRBJ1-3; TRBD1 agrees at 9 bases. This CDR3 has 15 amino acids. The germline gives CDR1 SGHNT, CDR2 YYREEE (reference sequence). The V segment lost 7 bases and the J segment 4 bases; nucleotides outside the gene matches: 9. CDR3 sequence (DNA): TGTGCCAGCGGAAGACAGGGGGAGAACGGAAACACCATATATTTT. Protein product: CASGRQGENGNTIYF. The full variable domain, with the rest looked up from reference TRBV5-4 and TRBJ1-3, is ETGVTQSPTHLIKTRGQQVTLRCSSQSGHNTVSWYQQALGQGPQFIFQYYREEENGRGNFPPRFSGLQFPNYSSELNVNALELDDSALYLCASGRQGENGNTIYFGEGSWLTVV.

The chain joins TRBV30 to TRBJ1-1, with a tentative D call TRBD1 (6 bases). This CDR3 has 13 residues. V lost 4 bases and J lost 4, with 13 bases in between. Germline lookup yields CDR1 GTSNPN and CDR2 SVGIG (reference sequence). CDR3 sequence reads: CAWNRAFSTEAFF. Here the CDR3 DNA reads TGTGCCTGGAACAGGGCTTTTTCCACTGAAGCTTTCTTT.

The V call is TRBV27, the J call TRBJ2-3; 11 positions match TRBD2. This CDR3 contains 18 residues. V lost 1 base to trimming and J lost 0 bases; unmatched junction nucleotides: 6. CDR1 is MNHEY and CDR2 is SMNVEV in the germline V gene (reference sequence). The CDR3 nucleotides read TGTGCCAGCAGTTTATGGCTAGCGGGGGGAACTAGCACAGATACGCAGTATTTT. As protein: CASSLWLAGGTSTDTQYF.

The chain recombines TRBV2 with TRBJ1-2; no firm D call. This CDR3 spans 13 amino acids. With 3 bases removed from V and 0 bases from J, the gap between germline ends came to 5 bases. Per the germline V gene, CDR1 is SNHLY and CDR2 is FYNNEI. The CDR3 nucleotides are TGTGCCAGCAGTGACAGGCCTAACTATGGCTACACCTTC. Translated: CASSDRPNYGYTF.

The DNA of the CDR3 is TGTGCCAGTACCATGGACAGGAAAAGCAATCAGCCCCAGCATTTT. Translating it yields CASTMDRKSNQPQHF. This chain joins TRBV19 and TRBJ1-5; 7 bases agree with TRBD1. J lost 1 base, V lost 7 bases, and 7 bases had no gene match. The CDR3 runs 15 residues. The V gene's germline CDR1 is LNHDA and CDR2 SQIVND (reference sequence).

This clone was detected only a few times. The V and J genes are TRBV2 and TRBJ1-1, with D possibly matching TRBD1 (6 bases). The CDR3 is made up of 13 amino acids. V was shortened by 4 bases and J by 3 bases, with 9 bases between the two germline ends. Per the germline V gene, CDR1 is SNHLY and CDR2 is FYNNEI. The chain's CDR3 is CASSVQGYTEAFF. DNA of the CDR3: TGTGCCAGCAGTGTACAGGGCTACACTGAAGCTTTCTTT.

The chain employs TRBV7-2 and TRBJ1-3; no clear D. The CDR3 has 15 amino acids. Germline loops: CDR1 SGHTA, CDR2 FQGNSA. Deletions cut 5 bases from V and 2 bases from J, with 13 bases between. CDR3 in DNA: TGTGCCAGCAGCCCCGACCTACCGGCTGGAAACACCATATATTTT. Translation gives CASSPDLPAGNTIYF.

The genes are TRBV7-2 and TRBJ2-7; D possibly corresponds to TRBD2 (6 bases). With 5 bases removed from V and 0 bases from J, the gap between germline ends came to 14 bases. Germline loops: CDR1 SGHTA, CDR2 FQGNSA. This CDR3 has 15 residues. The CDR3, as DNA: TGTGCCAGCAGCCCTCAGGCGACTAGCTCCTACGAGCAGTACTTC. Protein: CASSPQATSSYEQYF.

The V call is TRBV10-3, the J call TRBJ1-1; 8 nucleotides line up with TRBD1. CDR1 is ENHRY and CDR2 is SYGVKD in the germline V gene. J was trimmed by 11 bases and V by 5 bases; bases with no gene match: 4. This CDR3 has 11 residues. CDR3 protein: CAISQDREAFF. The CDR3 DNA follows: TGTGCCATCAGTCAGGACAGGGAGGCTTTCTTT.